Shown below are 22 T cell receptor beta chains from a single sample sequenced in a study of cytomegalovirus exposure and HLA in healthy donors. The PCR was carried out with 60 Vbeta primers and 13 Jbeta primers. TCRdb keeps only in-frame clones here, not all; method: immunoSEQ multiplex PCR. The sample comprises about 140,000 clones, approximately 79% of which are singletons, and just under 1% rests with the top ten. The sample taken for sequencing was PBMCs. These receptors all come from a man aged 18 to 30 in good health and CMV-seronegative.

The genes are TRBV4-3 and TRBJ2-1; maybe TRBD1 (5 bases). Germline values: CDR1 LGHNA, CDR2 YSLEER. V shed 3 bases and J shed 5 bases, with 11 bases lying between them. CDR3 length equals 14 residues. CDR3 DNA sequence: TGCGCCAGCAGCCACCGCCAGGGAAACAATGAGCAGTTCTTC. This gives the protein CASSHRQGNNEQFF.

This chain joins TRBV4-2 and TRBJ1-3; D remains unclear. This CDR3 has 16 amino acids. V was shortened by 0 bases and J by 3 bases, with 12 bases between the two germline ends. CDR1 is LGHNA and CDR2 is YNFKEQ in the germline V gene. CDR3 bases: TGTGCCAGCAGCCAAGATACGTCGAAACTTGGAAACACCATATATTTT. As protein: CASSQDTSKLGNTIYF.

The V call is TRBV5-5, the J call TRBJ2-1; TRBD2 is a possible D gene (5 bases). The germline CDR1 and CDR2 sequences are SGHKS and YYEKEE (reference sequence). With 1 base removed from V and 5 bases from J, the gap between germline ends came to 10 bases. The CDR3 covers 14 residues. The CDR3 is CASSLFWENNEQFF. The CDR3 DNA reads as TGTGCCAGCAGCTTGTTTTGGGAGAACAATGAGCAGTTCTTC.

Here the CDR3 DNA reads TGTGCCAGCAGTTTATCCCGACAGGGTCAGTACTTC. Translation: CASSLSRQGQYF. This chain joins TRBV27 and TRBJ2-7; 7 bases match TRBD1. J gave up 10 bases and V 0 bases, and 3 bases lay outside the gene matches. The CDR3 consists of 12 residues. Per the germline V gene, CDR1 is MNHEY and CDR2 is SMNVEV (reference sequence).

The V call is TRBV15, the J call TRBJ1-2; no definite D call. The length of the CDR3 is 13 residues. Germline V CDR1 and CDR2: LNHNV, YYDKDF (reference sequence). V dropped 0 bases and J dropped 5 bases, with 7 bases sitting between them. The CDR3 loop is CATSRDQFYGYTF. As DNA, the CDR3 is TGTGCCACCAGCAGAGATCAGTTTTATGGCTACACCTTC.

J is TRBJ2-5 and V is TRBV5-4; possible D gene TRBD1, 6 bases. The end of the DNA fits TRBJ2-7 better, so the J call may be wrong. CDR1 and CDR2 (germline): SGHNT, YYREEE (reference sequence). This CDR3 region has 13 residues. CDR3 amino acids: CASSSQGIDEQYF. The CDR3, as DNA: TGTGCCAGCAGCTCACAGGGAATCGACGAGCAGTACTTC.

The rearrangement joins TRBV9 to TRBJ1-3; D is unclear. Deletions cut 0 bases from V and 0 bases from J, with 7 bases between. The CDR3 has 15 residues. CDR1 is SGDLS and CDR2 is YYNGEE in the germline V gene. CDR3 residues: CASSVGLSSGNTIYF. CDR3 sequence (DNA): TGTGCCAGCAGCGTAGGACTGTCCTCTGGAAACACCATATATTTT.

The chain couples TRBV11-3 to TRBJ2-2, with a weak D call TRBD1 (5 bases). Trimming pared 6 bases from V and 1 base from J, leaving 9 bases between. The CDR3 sequence is 14 residues long. Germline V lookup: CDR1 SGHNT, CDR2 YENEEA. The CDR3 sequence: CASSYTGNTGELFF. DNA for the CDR3: TGTGCCAGCAGTTACACAGGGAACACCGGGGAGCTGTTTTTT. Variable domain in full (rest from reference TRBV11-3 and TRBJ2-2): EAGVVQSPRYKIIEKKQPVAFWCNPISGHNTLYWYLQNLGQGPELLIRYENEEAVDDSQLPKDRFSAERLKGVDSTLKIQPAELGDSAVYLCASSYTGNTGELFFGEGSRLTVL.

This clone was seen only a few times. The chain has TRBV6-5 and TRBJ1-4; the D is unclear. V was trimmed by 7 bases and J by 0 bases, leaving 9 bases between them. Germline CDR1 MNHEY, CDR2 SVGAGI. This CDR3 contains 14 residues. CDR3 sequence: CASKDSSTNEKLFF. CDR3 DNA sequence: TGTGCCAGCAAAGACTCCTCAACTAATGAAAAACTGTTTTTT.

CDR3: CASSLRRATNEKLFF. The CDR3 bases are TGTGCCAGCAGCCTTAGACGGGCAACTAATGAAAAACTGTTTTTT. The chain recombines TRBV13 with TRBJ1-4; D is ambiguous. Trimming cost V 5 bases and J 0 bases, with 10 bases left between them. The CDR3 totals 15 residues. Germline CDR1 and CDR2: PRHDT and FYEKMQ (reference sequence).

The CDR3 loop reads CASSTGSNSPLHF. The CDR3 region has the DNA TGTGCCAGCTCAACCGGGAGTAATTCACCCCTCCACTTT. The rearrangement links TRBV18 to TRBJ1-6; no definite D call. Per germline, CDR1 KGHSH and CDR2 LQKENI. The CDR3 runs 13 residues. Trimming shortened V by 5 bases and J by 6 bases, and 8 bases separated the two germline ends.

CDR3 bases: TGTGCCAGCTCGCAGGACTACGAGCAGTACTTC. It yields the protein CASSQDYEQYF. The chain couples TRBV18 to TRBJ2-7; no clear D. Germline loops: CDR1 KGHSH, CDR2 LQKENI. This CDR3 has 11 amino acids. V lost 6 bases and J 3 bases, leaving 6 bases between the germline ends.

The chain couples TRBV9 to TRBJ2-2, with 10 nucleotides matching TRBD2. The length of the CDR3 is 15 residues. Trimming cost V 2 bases and J 7 bases; bases outside gene matches: 5. The germline CDR1 and CDR2 sequences are SGDLS and YYNGEE. This chain's CDR3 is CASSVASGGGGELFF. The CDR3 DNA sequence: TGTGCCAGCAGCGTCGCTAGCGGGGGTGGCGGGGAGCTGTTTTTT.

The rearrangement links TRBV18 to TRBJ2-1, with a weak D call TRBD1 (6 bases). Trimming cost V 2 bases and J 7 bases, with 12 bases left between them. Germline lookup yields CDR1 KGHSH and CDR2 LQKENI. The CDR3 is made up of 14 amino acids. The CDR3 sequence: CASSPLQGRNEQFF. The CDR3 coding sequence is TGTGCCAGCTCACCATTACAGGGTAGGAATGAGCAGTTCTTC.

The rearrangement links TRBV9 to TRBJ2-6; 10 bases align to TRBD1. Trimming removed 7 bases from V and 2 bases from J; junction bases left unmatched: 6. This CDR3 has 16 residues. CDR1 SGDLS and CDR2 YYNGEE come from the germline V gene. CDR3 region: CASRPGTGAGANVLTF. In DNA, the CDR3 is TGTGCCAGCCGTCCCGGGACAGGGGCTGGGGCCAACGTCCTGACTTTC.

This chain uses TRBV7-2 with TRBJ1-2; D remains unclear. Trimming removed 1 base at V and 0 bases at J, with 6 bases between. Germline V gene sequence: CDR1 SGHTA, CDR2 FQGNSA. The CDR3 runs to 14 residues. The DNA of the CDR3 is TGTGCCAGCAGCTTAGTACTATCTAACTATGGCTACACCTTC. Protein: CASSLVLSNYGYTF.

Points on this clone: At one end, the junction sequence differs from germline, possibly due to a read error. The chain combines TRBV7-9 with TRBJ1-2; TRBD1 aligns across 9 bases. There are 15 residues in the CDR3. Germline V gene sequence: CDR1 SEHNR, CDR2 FQNEAQ (reference sequence). Here the CDR3 reads CSSSLRDRVNYGYTF. The CDR3 DNA sequence: TGTTCCAGCAGCTTGAGGGACAGGGTAAACTATGGCTACACCTTC.

The gene calls are TRBV19 and TRBJ1-5, with D hard to call. Germline CDR1 reads LNHDA; CDR2 reads SQIVND (reference sequence). V was cut by 10 bases and J by 4 bases, with 11 bases left in between. The CDR3 runs to 12 residues. Here the CDR3 DNA reads TGTGCCACGAGGAGGGATAATCAGCCCCAGCATTTT. Translating gives CATRRDNQPQHF.

The chain uses TRBV29-1 and TRBJ2-7, with D tentatively TRBD2 (6 bases). V was pared by 4 bases and J by 2 bases, with 9 bases between. This CDR3 is built from 12 residues. Germline V gene sequence: CDR1 SQVTM, CDR2 ANQGSEA. CDR3 protein: CSVGLDAYEQYF. The CDR3 DNA reads TGCAGCGTTGGACTAGACGCCTACGAGCAGTACTTC.

The V and J genes are TRBV2 and TRBJ2-3; 7 positions match TRBD2. The CDR3 runs to 16 residues. Losses at the gene ends were 4 bases for V and 2 bases for J; bases not matched to a gene: 9. Germline-derived CDR1 and CDR2 are SNHLY and FYNNEI. The CDR3 DNA reads as TGTGCCAGCAGTGTCTATGGACTAGGCCTCACAGATACGCAGTATTTT. As protein: CASSVYGLGLTDTQYF.

This clone was seen a handful of times. This rearrangement joins TRBV5-1 to TRBJ2-5; the D gene is possibly TRBD1 (6 bases). There are 13 residues in the CDR3. V lost 0 bases to trimming and J lost 6 bases, with 9 bases between them. Germline V gene lookup returns CDR1 SGHRS and CDR2 YFSETQ. In nucleotides, the CDR3 is TGCGCCAGCAGCTTGGACGGACAGAAGACCCAGTACTTC. Translating it yields CASSLDGQKTQYF.

The count of this clone is one. The chain has TRBV5-1 and TRBJ1-4, with D hard to call. The length of the CDR3 is 16 residues. Germline CDR1 is SGHRS and CDR2 is YFSETQ. Deletions cut 4 bases from V and 7 bases from J, with 20 bases between. CDR3 residues: CASSPNGPKRGEKLFF. CDR3 nucleotides: TGCGCCAGCAGCCCAAATGGGCCCAAACGGGGTGAAAAACTGTTTTTT.